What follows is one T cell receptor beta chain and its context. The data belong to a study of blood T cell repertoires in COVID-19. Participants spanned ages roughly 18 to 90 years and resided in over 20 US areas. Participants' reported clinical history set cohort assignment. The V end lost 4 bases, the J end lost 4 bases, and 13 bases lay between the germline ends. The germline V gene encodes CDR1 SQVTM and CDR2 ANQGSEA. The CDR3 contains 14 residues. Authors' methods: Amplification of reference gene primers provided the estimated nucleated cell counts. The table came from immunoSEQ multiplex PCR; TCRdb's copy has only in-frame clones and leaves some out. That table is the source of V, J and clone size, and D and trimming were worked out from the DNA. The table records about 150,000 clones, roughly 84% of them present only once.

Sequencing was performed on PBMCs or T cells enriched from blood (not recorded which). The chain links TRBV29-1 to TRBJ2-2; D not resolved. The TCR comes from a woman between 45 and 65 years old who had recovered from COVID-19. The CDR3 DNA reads TGCAGCGTTGCGTGGGCCCCGAGCACCGGGGAGCTGTTTTTT. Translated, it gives CSVAWAPSTGELFF.